The rows below give T cell receptor beta chains drawn from one sample of a study of PD-L1 blockade in urothelial cancer. Some clones are missing from TCRdb's copy, which holds only in-frame ones; the method was immunoSEQ multiplex PCR. The sample lists 30,000 to 45,000 clones, around 83% occurring once. This material consisted of PBMCs, taken around atezolizumab (anti-PD-L1) treatment. The receptors were sampled from a man in his sixties with urothelial cancer. The CDR3 runs from the conserved cysteine through the conserved F or W. D genes are given only for firm matches. The size of a clone is reported for some rows only, either as once, few or many, or as a class for expanded clones.

cdr3_nt: TGCGCCAGCAGGTCTACAGGGCCGCTAGGTGGGATCCTTCCTAACTATGGCTACACCTTC
cdr3_aa: CASRSTGPLGGILPNYGYTF
d_call: NA
clone_size: NA
v_call: TRBV5-1
j_call: TRBJ1-2

cdr3_nt: TGTGCCAGCAGTGAACAGGGCCCAGAGACCCAGTACTTC
cdr3_aa: CASSEQGPETQYF
d_call: NA
clone_size: NA
v_call: TRBV6-1
j_call: TRBJ2-5

cdr3_nt: TGTGCCTCTAGGGGGCCGGTTAGGGATACGCAGTATTTT
cdr3_aa: CASRGPVRDTQYF
d_call: TRBD1
clone_size: NA
v_call: TRBV9
j_call: TRBJ2-3

cdr3_nt: TGTGCCAGTAGTCCCAGTGGTGCACAGGCAGCTTTCTTT
cdr3_aa: CASSPSGAQAAFF
d_call: NA
clone_size: NA
v_call: TRBV19
j_call: TRBJ1-1

cdr3_nt: TGTGCCAGCAGCTTAGCCGGAGGAGGTCTTGGAAACACCATATATTTT
cdr3_aa: CASSLAGGGLGNTIYF
d_call: NA
clone_size: NA
v_call: TRBV7-2
j_call: TRBJ1-3

cdr3_nt: TGTGCCAGCAGCGTTCGGGGTAGCACAGATACGCAGTATTTT
cdr3_aa: CASSVRGSTDTQYF
d_call: NA
clone_size: once
v_call: TRBV9
j_call: TRBJ2-3

cdr3_nt: TGTGCCAGCAGCCGACTAGCGGGGGGGAAAGAGACCCAGTACTTC
cdr3_aa: CASSRLAGGKETQYF
d_call: TRBD2
clone_size: NA
v_call: TRBV2
j_call: TRBJ2-5

cdr3_nt: TGTGCCAGCAGCTTAGGCTACGGGACAGCCTACGAGCAGTACTTC
cdr3_aa: CASSLGYGTAYEQYF
d_call: TRBD1
clone_size: NA
v_call: TRBV11-2
j_call: TRBJ2-7

cdr3_nt: TGTGCCAGCGGGGCTTGGGGGCCGGACACCGGGGAGCTGTTTTTT
cdr3_aa: CASGAWGPDTGELFF
d_call: NA
clone_size: NA
v_call: TRBV27
j_call: TRBJ2-2

cdr3_nt: TGTGCCAGCAGCTTAGCAGCAGGGAGGGGGGTCACTGAAGCTTTCTTT
cdr3_aa: CASSLAAGRGVTEAFF
d_call: NA
clone_size: once
v_call: TRBV7-9
j_call: TRBJ1-1

cdr3_nt: TGTGCCAGCAGCTCCCGGGACAGGGGTATCCCAGATACGCAGTATTTT
cdr3_aa: CASSSRDRGIPDTQYF
d_call: TRBD1
clone_size: NA
v_call: TRBV5-4
j_call: TRBJ2-3

cdr3_nt: TGTGCCAGCAGTTCGCCAGGGGGCGTCAATCAGCCCCAGCATTTT
cdr3_aa: CASSSPGGVNQPQHF
d_call: TRBD1
clone_size: NA
v_call: TRBV28
j_call: TRBJ1-5

cdr3_nt: TGTGCCACCTCCATGGGGGGGCCAAACAATCAGCCCCAGCATTTT
cdr3_aa: CATSMGGPNNQPQHF
d_call: NA
clone_size: NA
v_call: TRBV19
j_call: TRBJ1-5

cdr3_nt: TGTGCCTGCAAAGCACCGTCTGGGGCCAACGTCCTGACTTTC
cdr3_aa: CACKAPSGANVLTF
d_call: NA
clone_size: NA
v_call: TRBV30
j_call: TRBJ2-6

cdr3_nt: TGTGCCAGCAGTTACTCCGGGGGAGGAGGCTACGAGCAGTACTTC
cdr3_aa: CASSYSGGGGYEQYF
d_call: NA
clone_size: NA
v_call: TRBV6-5
j_call: TRBJ2-7

cdr3_nt: TGTGCCAGTACCCGGGGGAGCACAGATACGCAGTATTTT
cdr3_aa: CASTRGSTDTQYF
d_call: NA
clone_size: NA
v_call: TRBV19
j_call: TRBJ2-3

cdr3_nt: TGTGCCACCACCCCGATCAGGGAATCGAGAAATGAGCAGTTCTTC
cdr3_aa: CATTPIRESRNEQFF
d_call: NA
clone_size: NA
v_call: TRBV6-1
j_call: TRBJ2-1

cdr3_nt: TGTGCCAGCACTCAAGAGGGAGGAAACACCATATATTTT
cdr3_aa: CASTQEGGNTIYF
d_call: NA
clone_size: once
v_call: TRBV6-1
j_call: TRBJ1-3

cdr3_nt: TGTGCCAGCAGCCCCAGCGCCGGGACAGGGGGGTTTCAGTACTTC
cdr3_aa: CASSPSAGTGGFQYF
d_call: TRBD1
clone_size: NA
v_call: TRBV7-9
j_call: TRBJ2-4

cdr3_nt: TGTGCCAGCAGCCCAGGGACTAGCGGGGGGGCTTTTGAGACCCAGTACTTC
cdr3_aa: CASSPGTSGGAFETQYF
d_call: TRBD2
clone_size: NA
v_call: TRBV9
j_call: TRBJ2-5

cdr3_nt: TGTGCCAGCAGTGCCCTTGACAGGGGAGGTTCCTACGAGCAGTACTTC
cdr3_aa: CASSALDRGGSYEQYF
d_call: TRBD1
clone_size: NA
v_call: TRBV27
j_call: TRBJ2-7

cdr3_nt: TGTGCCACCAGCAGAGATCTAGGTTACACTGAAGCTTTCTTT
cdr3_aa: CATSRDLGYTEAFF
d_call: NA
clone_size: NA
v_call: TRBV15
j_call: TRBJ1-1

cdr3_nt: TGCAGTGCTAGTCAGGGGATCGAGCAGTACTTC
cdr3_aa: CSASQGIEQYF
d_call: NA
clone_size: few
v_call: TRBV20-1
j_call: TRBJ2-7

cdr3_nt: TGTGCCAGCAGTTTAGGCGGACAGGGCTCCTACGAGCAGTACTTC
cdr3_aa: CASSLGGQGSYEQYF
d_call: TRBD1
clone_size: once
v_call: TRBV28
j_call: TRBJ2-7

cdr3_nt: TGTGCCAGTAGTTCCCGGTCACTAGCGGGGGCTTCTAGCACAGATACGCAGTATTTT
cdr3_aa: CASSSRSLAGASSTDTQYF
d_call: TRBD2
clone_size: NA
v_call: TRBV19
j_call: TRBJ2-3

cdr3_nt: TGTGCCAGTAGACCTCGGGGCTCAGGGGCCTATGGCTACACCTTC
cdr3_aa: CASRPRGSGAYGYTF
d_call: NA
clone_size: once
v_call: TRBV19
j_call: TRBJ1-2

cdr3_nt: TGTGCCAGCAGTTTATATGGGGGACAGAACACCGGGGAGCTGTTTTTT
cdr3_aa: CASSLYGGQNTGELFF
d_call: NA
clone_size: once
v_call: TRBV28
j_call: TRBJ2-2

cdr3_nt: TGTGCCAGCAGCGCGGATCCAGGGGGCGTTCAGCCCCAGCATTTT
cdr3_aa: CASSADPGGVQPQHF
d_call: TRBD1
clone_size: NA
v_call: TRBV2
j_call: TRBJ1-5

cdr3_nt: TGTGCCAGCAGCTTAGCCGGTTTCACTGAAGCTTTCTTT
cdr3_aa: CASSLAGFTEAFF
d_call: NA
clone_size: once
v_call: TRBV11-2
j_call: TRBJ1-1

cdr3_nt: TGTGCCAGAGCCCCCGGGAGCTTGAATGAGCAGTTCTTC
cdr3_aa: CARAPGSLNEQFF
d_call: NA
clone_size: NA
v_call: TRBV21-1
j_call: TRBJ2-1

cdr3_nt: TGTGCCACCCAACAAGAGAGGAACTCTGGGGCCAACGTCCTGACTTTC
cdr3_aa: CATQQERNSGANVLTF
d_call: NA
clone_size: NA
v_call: TRBV5-4
j_call: TRBJ2-6

cdr3_nt: TGTGCCAGCAGCGTAGGGGGCAAGGAGACCCAGTACTTC
cdr3_aa: CASSVGGKETQYF
d_call: TRBD1
clone_size: NA
v_call: TRBV2
j_call: TRBJ2-5

cdr3_nt: TGTGCCAGCAGCCGACTAGCGTCTAGCTCCTACAATGAGCAGTTCTTC
cdr3_aa: CASSRLASSSYNEQFF
d_call: TRBD2
clone_size: NA
v_call: TRBV7-9
j_call: TRBJ2-1

cdr3_nt: TGTGCCAGCAGCCTCGTGAACACTGAAGCTTTCTTT
cdr3_aa: CASSLVNTEAFF
d_call: NA
clone_size: NA
v_call: TRBV7-8
j_call: TRBJ1-1

cdr3_nt: TGTGCCAGCAGTGCTCCGGGACAGGGCGGCGGGGAGCTGTTTTTT
cdr3_aa: CASSAPGQGGGELFF
d_call: TRBD1
clone_size: NA
v_call: TRBV28
j_call: TRBJ2-2

cdr3_nt: TGTGCCAGCAGCCGGACAGGAGGAAATCAGCCCCAGCATTTT
cdr3_aa: CASSRTGGNQPQHF
d_call: TRBD1
clone_size: NA
v_call: TRBV7-9
j_call: TRBJ1-5

cdr3_nt: TGTGCCAGCAGCGTGGACAGGGGGGGCACCGGGGAGCTGTTTTTT
cdr3_aa: CASSVDRGGTGELFF
d_call: TRBD1
clone_size: NA
v_call: TRBV9
j_call: TRBJ2-2

cdr3_nt: TGTGCCAGCAGCCCATCGACAGGGGTGGCTGAAGCTTTCTTT
cdr3_aa: CASSPSTGVAEAFF
d_call: TRBD1
clone_size: NA
v_call: TRBV11-2
j_call: TRBJ1-1

cdr3_nt: TGTGCCAGCAGTCCGACCCCGGGACAGGGGGGTGGCTACACCTTC
cdr3_aa: CASSPTPGQGGGYTF
d_call: TRBD1
clone_size: NA
v_call: TRBV27
j_call: TRBJ1-2

cdr3_nt: TGTGCCAGCAGCCCAATTGGGGGCCTCTCGAACACCGGGGAGCTGTTTTTT
cdr3_aa: CASSPIGGLSNTGELFF
d_call: NA
clone_size: NA
v_call: TRBV5-4
j_call: TRBJ2-2

cdr3_nt: TGTGCCAGCAGCACTGCCGGGGGGTGGGGAGAGACCCAGTACTTC
cdr3_aa: CASSTAGGWGETQYF
d_call: TRBD2
clone_size: NA
v_call: TRBV5-4
j_call: TRBJ2-5

cdr3_nt: TGTGCCAGCAGTACACAGGGGGATCCCGTTAACTATGGCTACACCTTC
cdr3_aa: CASSTQGDPVNYGYTF
d_call: TRBD1
clone_size: NA
v_call: TRBV28
j_call: TRBJ1-2

cdr3_nt: TGTGCCAGCAGCTCCGTGTTTACTCCTGAAGCTTTCTTT
cdr3_aa: CASSSVFTPEAFF
d_call: NA
clone_size: NA
v_call: TRBV7-8
j_call: TRBJ1-1

cdr3_nt: TGTGCCAGCAGCTTGCGGGGAAACACCATATATTTT
cdr3_aa: CASSLRGNTIYF
d_call: NA
clone_size: NA
v_call: TRBV7-2
j_call: TRBJ1-3

cdr3_nt: TGTGCCAGCAGCCCTCTAGGGGGTTCTGAAGCTTTCTTT
cdr3_aa: CASSPLGGSEAFF
d_call: NA
clone_size: NA
v_call: TRBV11-2
j_call: TRBJ1-1

cdr3_nt: TGTGCCAGCAGCTTGGGGCAGACAGGCCTGAACACTGAAGCTTTCTTT
cdr3_aa: CASSLGQTGLNTEAFF
d_call: NA
clone_size: NA
v_call: TRBV5-4
j_call: TRBJ1-1

cdr3_nt: TGCGCCAGCAGCTCCCTAGCGGGAGGGGCGGGCACCGGGGAGCTGTTTTTT
cdr3_aa: CASSSLAGGAGTGELFF
d_call: TRBD2
clone_size: NA
v_call: TRBV5-1
j_call: TRBJ2-2

cdr3_nt: TGTGCCAGCAGTCCCCGGACTTTGCACGAGCAGTACTTC
cdr3_aa: CASSPRTLHEQYF
d_call: NA
clone_size: NA
v_call: TRBV28
j_call: TRBJ2-7

cdr3_nt: TGTGCCAGTGTATGGGACTCGACAATGAGCAATCAGCCCCAGCATTTT
cdr3_aa: CASVWDSTMSNQPQHF
d_call: NA
clone_size: NA
v_call: TRBV5-8
j_call: TRBJ1-5

cdr3_nt: TGTGCCAGCAGCCAGGGTGGGGCCCTGAGCTCCTACGAGCAGTACTTC
cdr3_aa: CASSQGGALSSYEQYF
d_call: NA
clone_size: NA
v_call: TRBV4-2
j_call: TRBJ2-7

cdr3_nt: TGTGCCAGCAGCTCGATAGGACTAGCGGGGGGGTATGCCAGCTCCTACAATGAGCAGTTCTTC
cdr3_aa: CASSSIGLAGGYASSYNEQFF
d_call: TRBD2
clone_size: medium-sized
v_call: TRBV7-6
j_call: TRBJ2-1